This T cell receptor (beta chain) was retrieved from a study of cytomegalovirus exposure and HLA in healthy donors. On this clone itself: The antigen is unknown.

Study results and caveats: With DRB1 most and HLA-C fewest, TCR association rates differed between HLA loci in a later analysis. Within an earlier analysis, most TCR beta V segments proved productive either about 87% or about 30% of the time. In a later analysis, several top co-occurrence clusters appeared linked to parvovirus B19, influenza, CMV and Epstein-Barr virus.

Deletions cut 8 bases from V and 5 bases from J, with 18 bases between. CDR3 length equals 14 residues. Germline V gene data show CDR1 as MNHNS and CDR2 as SASEGT. Researchers ran the PCR with 60 Vbeta and 13 Jbeta primers. Produced via immunoSEQ multiplex PCR; TCRdb's table is partial and in-frame only. Among about 160,000 clones listed, roughly 84% were seen once. The clonotype was recovered from a woman aged 18-35 years in good health and CMV-seronegative. Source material: PBMCs. The rearrangement uses TRBV6-1 and TRBJ2-5; possibly TRBD1 for D (6 bases). The DNA of the CDR3 is TGTGCCAGCGTGTTAACAGGGATGGGGGAGACCCAGTACTTC. Protein sequence: CASVLTGMGETQYF.